These 17 T cell receptor beta chains were all obtained from the same sample, sequenced in a study of blood T cell repertoires in COVID-19. Libraries were prepared by immunoSEQ multiplex PCR; TCRdb keeps only in-frame clonotypes and omits some of them. This sample carries about 270,000 clones, about 88% of them seen once, and the ten largest clones take 2.5% to 3.5%. The sequencing input was PBMCs or T cells enriched from blood (not recorded which). The receptors were sampled from a woman in her forties or fifties who had recovered from COVID-19.

The V and J genes are TRBV28 and TRBJ1-2; D possibly corresponds to TRBD1 (5 bases). CDR3 size: 17 residues. Germline V CDR1 and CDR2: MDHEN, SYDVKM. The V gene lost 5 bases and the J gene lost 0 bases, with 19 bases spanning the gap. The CDR3 region has the DNA TGTGCCAGCAGTGCGACGGGGGGAAGTTATTCTAACTATGGCTACACCTTC. It is translated as CASSATGGSYSNYGYTF.

CDR3 in amino acids: CASSGGQSYNEQFF. CDR3 DNA sequence: TGCGCCAGCAGCGGGGGACAGTCCTACAATGAGCAGTTCTTC. The rearrangement uses TRBV5-1 and TRBJ2-1; 7 bases fit TRBD1. Germline CDR1 SGHRS, CDR2 YFSETQ. V shed 4 bases and J 1 base; nucleotides not matched to a gene: 2. The CDR3 consists of 14 residues.

This clone was observed a single time. This sequence joins TRBV2 and TRBJ2-7; 14 nucleotides match TRBD2. J was trimmed by 4 bases and V by 1 base; bases with no gene match: 15. Germline V gene lookup returns CDR1 SNHLY and CDR2 FYNNEI. This CDR3 has 20 amino acids. CDR3 amino acids: CASSEGSGTSGRARLYEQYF. The CDR3 DNA reads as TGTGCCAGCAGTGAAGGTTCAGGGACTAGCGGGAGAGCTCGATTATACGAGCAGTACTTC.

This chain connects TRBV18 to TRBJ1-2; weak D call: TRBD1 (6 bases). Germline V gene data show CDR1 as KGHSH and CDR2 as LQKENI. The germline V and J ends were trimmed by 6 bases and 1 base, with 15 bases remaining between them. The CDR3 has 15 amino acids. The CDR3 DNA sequence: TGTGCCAGCTCGCGCTCGGGACAATTTAACTATGGCTACACCTTC. This encodes CASSRSGQFNYGYTF.

The chain has TRBV7-2 and TRBJ1-4, with D possibly TRBD1 on 6 matching bases. V was clipped by 1 base and J by 5 bases, with 14 bases between them. CDR1 is SGHTA and CDR2 is FQGNSA in the germline V gene. The CDR3 has 16 amino acids. This CDR3 is CASSLGRTVLNEKLFF. CDR3 nucleotides: TGTGCCAGCAGCTTAGGGAGGACAGTCCTAAATGAAAAACTGTTTTTT.

The chain has TRBV2 and TRBJ2-1; TRBD2 matches 10 bases. Germline trimming cut 5 bases from V and 7 bases from J; bases unmatched to any gene: 5. CDR3 length equals 14 residues. CDR1 SNHLY and CDR2 FYNNEI come from the germline V gene. CDR3 sequence: CASSQREGLNEQFF. Written as DNA, the CDR3 is TGTGCCAGCAGTCAGCGGGAGGGCCTAAATGAGCAGTTCTTC.

This chain connects TRBV9 to TRBJ2-3; 9 positions match TRBD1. CDR3 length: 15 amino acids. The germline V gene encodes CDR1 SGDLS and CDR2 YYNGEE. V gave up 1 base and J gave up 4 bases; unmatched junction bases: 4. CDR3 sequence: CASSVRTGAADTQYF. CDR3 DNA sequence: TGTGCCAGCAGCGTACGGACAGGGGCGGCAGATACGCAGTATTTT.

V is TRBV7-8 and J is TRBJ1-1; D possibly corresponds to TRBD1 (5 bases). V lost 0 bases and J 2 bases, leaving 13 bases between the germline ends. Germline V CDR1 and CDR2: SGHVS, FQNEAQ. The CDR3 has 16 amino acids. CDR3 sequence reads: CASSLAYAGTNTEAFF. CDR3 nucleotides: TGTGCCAGCAGCTTAGCGTATGCAGGGACTAACACTGAAGCTTTCTTT.

This clone was picked up one time. The chain's CDR3 is CSVFDEGRFSGANVLTF. CDR3 DNA sequence: TGCAGCGTTTTCGACGAGGGTAGATTCTCTGGGGCCAACGTCCTGACTTTC. The genes are TRBV29-1 and TRBJ2-6; tentative D call: TRBD2 (5 bases). CDR1 and CDR2 (germline): SQVTM, ANQGSEA. The CDR3 runs to 17 residues. Trimming stripped 5 bases from V and 0 bases from J, with 17 bases between.

This clone has a single count. The chain couples TRBV3-1 (or the pseudogene TRBV3-2) to TRBJ1-6; no firm D call. CDR1 is LGHDT and CDR2 is YNNKEL in the germline V gene (reference sequence). The CDR3 runs to 12 residues. V lost 5 bases, J lost 8 bases, and 7 bases lay in between. DNA of the CDR3: TGTGCCAGCAGCTACAGAGATTCACCCCTCCACTTT. Its protein is CASSYRDSPLHF.

The CDR3, as DNA: TGTGCCAGCAGTACCCACAGGGGCGTCGGGGCGAACACTGAAGCTTTCTTT. This encodes CASSTHRGVGANTEAFF. This sequence joins TRBV28 and TRBJ1-1; 7 positions agree with TRBD1. The V gene's germline CDR1 is MDHEN and CDR2 SYDVKM. J lost 1 base, V lost 5 bases, and 13 bases had no gene match. This CDR3 region has 17 residues.

This clone was observed a few times. V is TRBV10-3 and J is TRBJ1-6; the D is unclear. Trimming shortened V by 6 bases and J by 12 bases, and 15 bases separated the two germline ends. The CDR3 is made up of 13 amino acids. Germline CDR1 ENHRY, CDR2 SYGVKD. The CDR3 region has the DNA TGTGCCATCAGCACGCAGGAGGGTTTACCCCTCCACTTT. Its protein product is CAISTQEGLPLHF.

The chain couples TRBV11-3 to TRBJ2-2; weak D call: TRBD1 (6 bases). Trimming stripped 5 bases from V and 0 bases from J, with 13 bases between. The CDR3 spans 16 residues. The germline V gene has CDR1 SGHNT and CDR2 YENEEA. The CDR3 DNA sequence: TGTGCCAGCAGCAAACAGGGTTTGGCGAACACCGGGGAGCTGTTTTTT. Protein product: CASSKQGLANTGELFF.

V usage is TRBV24-1 and J usage is TRBJ2-2, with 7 bases aligning to TRBD2. There are 14 residues in the CDR3. V shed 4 bases and J 6 bases; nucleotides not matched to a gene: 4. The germline CDR1 and CDR2 sequences are KGHDR and SFDVKD. CDR3 coding DNA: TGTGCCACCAGTGACCTCGCGGGAGCCGGGGAGCTGTTTTTT. Amino acid sequence: CATSDLAGAGELFF.

The table lists this clone with a count of one. This chain connects TRBV14 to TRBJ2-1; 7 bases map to TRBD2. Trimming at V came to 1 base and at J to 12 bases, leaving 6 bases not matched to a gene. Germline CDR1 SGHDN, CDR2 FVKESK. The CDR3 is made up of 13 amino acids. This CDR3 is CASSQGGGNLQFF. The CDR3 DNA sequence: TGTGCCAGCAGCCAAGGGGGAGGGAATTTGCAGTTCTTC. The complete variable domain, with remaining parts taken from reference TRBV14 and TRBJ2-1, reads EAGVTQFPSHSVIEKGQTVTLRCDPISGHDNLYWYRRVMGKEIKFLLHFVKESKQDESGMPNNRFLAERTGGTYSTLKVQPAELEDSGVYFCASSQGGGNLQFFGPGTRLTVL.

V gene TRBV6-5 combines with J gene TRBJ2-1; 8 bases are a match to TRBD1. The trim removed 1 base at V and 6 bases at J, leaving 5 bases unmatched. Germline CDR1 reads MNHEY; CDR2 reads SVGAGI. This CDR3 has 15 amino acids. The CDR3 spells CASSYLTGGINEQFF. The CDR3 DNA reads TGTGCCAGCAGTTACTTAACAGGGGGAATCAATGAGCAGTTCTTC.

The chain carries TRBV29-1 and TRBJ1-4; possibly TRBD1 for D (6 bases). The CDR3 covers 14 residues. The V gene's germline CDR1 is SQVTM and CDR2 ANQGSEA. V was pared by 5 bases and J by 4 bases, with 14 bases between. CDR3 amino acids: CSVSIGQFNEKLFF. In DNA, the CDR3 is TGCAGCGTTTCTATCGGACAGTTTAATGAAAAACTGTTTTTT.